This section outlines one T cell receptor (beta chain) sequence together with its context. Measured with immunoSEQ multiplex PCR; TCRdb has only the in-frame clones, and not every one. In the table there are about 94,000 clones, around 94% of which are singletons. The CDR3 is 15 residues long. Looked up from germline, CDR1 is MGHRA and CDR2 is YSYEKL. Unmatched junction bases numbered 6, after V lost 4 bases and J lost 4 bases. This sample stems from a study of T cell changes during pregnancy in multiple sclerosis. The chain joins TRBV4-1 to TRBJ2-2, with 7 bases identical to TRBD2. This clonotype was sampled from a female donor with multiple sclerosis, enrolled in a pregnancy study. Sample: peripheral blood, taken in the third trimester of pregnancy. CDR3 DNA sequence: TGCGCCAGCAGCCTCGGGCCTAGCGGCACCGGGGAGCTGTTTTTT. Protein product: CASSLGPSGTGELFF.